The rows below give T cell receptor beta chains drawn from one sample of a study of spatial heterogeneity in lung cancer. TCRdb reprocessed the 5' RACE reads via MiXCR and lists one record per CDR3 protein. This table has tens of thousands of distinct CDR3 sequences, approximately 20% appearing once. Specimen: PBMCs, collected at surgery. All receptors derive from a male donor with early-stage non-small cell lung cancer. Each CDR3 is given with its conserved first and last residue. A D gene is named only where the DNA matches it firmly. The size of a clone is reported for some rows only, either as once, few or many, or as a class for expanded clones.

DNA	CDR3	V	J	D	size
TGTGCCAGCAGTGACAGGGAAAGAGAGACCCAGTACTTC	CASSDRERETQYF	TRBV12-3/TRBV12-4	TRBJ2-5	TRBD1	-
TGTGCCAGCAGTGAAGAGGCTAGGGGTCCAAGCTCCTACGAGCAGTACTTC	CASSEEARGPSSYEQYF	TRBV2	TRBJ2-7	-	-
TGTGCCAGCAGCTTAGGACTAGCGGGAAGCTCCTACGAGCAGTACTTC	CASSLGLAGSSYEQYF	TRBV11-1	TRBJ2-7	TRBD2	-
TGTGCCAGCAGCCGAGGGTACACTGAAGCTTTCTTT	CASSRGYTEAFF	TRBV7-9	TRBJ1-1	-	-
TGCAGTGCTAGATGGGACAGGGGGCGCGGAGAGACCCAGTACTTC	CSARWDRGRGETQYF	TRBV20-1	TRBJ2-5	TRBD1	-
TGCAGCGTTGCCCCTAGCGGCCTAGATACGCAGTATTTT	CSVAPSGLDTQYF	TRBV29-1	TRBJ2-3	TRBD2	-
TGTGCCAGCAGCTTGGGGCCGGGACAGTTAAACACTGAAGCTTTCTTT	CASSLGPGQLNTEAFF	TRBV7-6	TRBJ1-1	TRBD1	once
TGCGCCAGCAGCTTGGCCGGGGGCGAGCAGTACTTC	CASSLAGGEQYF	TRBV5-1	TRBJ2-7	-	few
TGTGCCAGCAGTCCTACCCTCGGGGAGGCCTACGAGCAGTACTTC	CASSPTLGEAYEQYF	TRBV12-3/TRBV12-4	TRBJ2-7	-	few
TGTGCCAGCAGCTTTTCGACTAGCGGGATTAATGAGCAGTTCTTC	CASSFSTSGINEQFF	TRBV7-2	TRBJ2-1	TRBD2	-
TGTGCCAGCAGTGAAGCTCTCGGCTGGACAGGGAGCAATCAGCCCCAGCATTTT	CASSEALGWTGSNQPQHF	TRBV6-1	TRBJ1-5	TRBD1	-
TGTGCCACCAGCAGAGATTCTGGGGCTAGCGGGGCGTCGGGTGAGCAGTTCTTC	CATSRDSGASGASGEQFF	TRBV15	TRBJ2-1	TRBD2	-
TGCGCCAGCAGCCAAGGGACCCACGCAAAGCTGGCTAATACGCAGTATTTT	CASSQGTHAKLANTQYF	TRBV4-1	TRBJ2-3	-	-
TGTGCCAGCAGTTACGTATGGACTGAAGCTTTCTTT	CASSYVWTEAFF	TRBV6-2/TRBV6-3	TRBJ1-1	-	medium-sized
TGTGCCAGCAGCCAAGAAGAACCGTTCTCCTACGAGCAGTACTTC	CASSQEEPFSYEQYF	TRBV3-1	TRBJ2-7	-	few
TGTGCCAGCAGTCCCCAAACAGATACGCAGTATTTT	CASSPQTDTQYF	TRBV6-6	TRBJ2-3	-	-
TGTGCCAGCACCCGACAGGACAATCAGCCCCAGCATTTT	CASTRQDNQPQHF	TRBV6-1	TRBJ1-5	-	-
TGTGCCAGCAGTTTCCAAGTAAGCACAGATACGCAGTATTTT	CASSFQVSTDTQYF	TRBV28	TRBJ2-3	-	few
TGTGCCAGCAGTCCACTAGCGGGAGAGAGGAATGAGCAGTTCTTC	CASSPLAGERNEQFF	TRBV28	TRBJ2-1	TRBD2	-
TGCAGCGTTGCTAGGGGGGCGGGCATTCAGTACTTC	CSVARGAGIQYF	TRBV29-1	TRBJ2-4	-	-
TGTGCCAGCAGCACCCGGACACCTGGGGCCAACGTCCTGACTTTC	CASSTRTPGANVLTF	TRBV3-1	TRBJ2-6	-	-
TGCGCCAGCAGCTTGACCCCCCCCTCGGGGGGGGACAATGAGCAGTTCTTC	CASSLTPPSGGDNEQFF	TRBV5-1	TRBJ2-1	TRBD2	few
TGTGCCAGCAGTTTAGTGGGGGCTAGGAACACTGAAGCTTTCTTT	CASSLVGARNTEAFF	TRBV28	TRBJ1-1	-	-
TGTGCCAGCACCCGAAGTGGTAGTAACTACGAGCAGTACTTC	CASTRSGSNYEQYF	TRBV5-6	TRBJ2-7	-	-
TGCAGTGCTAGAGTGACAGGCGGACAGCCCCAGCATTTT	CSARVTGGQPQHF	TRBV20-1	TRBJ1-5	-	few
TGTGCCACCAGCAGAGGGGGTATCAATGAGCAGTTCTTC	CATSRGGINEQFF	TRBV15	TRBJ2-1	-	few
TGTGCCAGCAGCTCCGCGGGACTCCTAAGAGGTACCGGGGAGCTGTTTTTT	CASSSAGLLRGTGELFF	TRBV5-4	TRBJ2-2	-	many
TGTGCCAGCAGACAACAGGGGATTTTAGGGAACACTGAAGCTTTCTTT	CASRQQGILGNTEAFF	TRBV12-3/TRBV12-4	TRBJ1-1	TRBD1	many
TGTGCCTGGAGTCGGGACAGGTTGTCCTACGAGCAGTACTTC	CAWSRDRLSYEQYF	TRBV30	TRBJ2-7	TRBD1	-
TGTGCCACCTGGGTCCGGGACCGGACTAGCACAGATACGCAGTATTTT	CATWVRDRTSTDTQYF	TRBV10-3	TRBJ2-3	-	many
TGTGCCAGCAGCCAGGGACAGGGGGGGACAGATACGCAGTATTTT	CASSQGQGGTDTQYF	TRBV3-1	TRBJ2-3	TRBD1	few
TGCGCCAGCAGCTTTTCACGGGACGCCGAGCAGTACTTC	CASSFSRDAEQYF	TRBV5-1	TRBJ2-7	-	-
TGTGCCAGCACAGGGATCTACGAGCAGTACTTC	CASTGIYEQYF	TRBV2	TRBJ2-7	-	many
TGTGCCAGCAGACAGGGACTAGCGGTTCAATATACGCAGTATTTT	CASRQGLAVQYTQYF	TRBV5-5	TRBJ2-3	TRBD2	-
TGTGCCATCAGAGGGGACAGGGGGGACACCGGGGAGCTGTTTTTT	CAIRGDRGDTGELFF	TRBV10-3	TRBJ2-2	TRBD1	-
TGCGCCAGCAGTCAGTTCCTCATCCCTTCGTGCACAGATACGCAGTATTTT	CASSQFLIPSCTDTQYF	TRBV23-1	TRBJ2-3	-	-
TGCAGCGTCGGGACTAGCGGGACAACCTACGAGCAGTACTTC	CSVGTSGTTYEQYF	TRBV29-1	TRBJ2-7	TRBD2	medium-sized
TGTGCCAGCAGTTTATGGCAGGGGTCGGCCTACGAGCAGTACTTC	CASSLWQGSAYEQYF	TRBV28	TRBJ2-7	-	-
TGCAGCGTTGAAGGGTCCATAGTAAGCACAGATACGCAGTATTTT	CSVEGSIVSTDTQYF	TRBV29-1	TRBJ2-3	-	once
TGTGCCAGCAGGCCACAGGGGGCCGGTGAAAAACTGTTTTTT	CASRPQGAGEKLFF	TRBV6-5	TRBJ1-4	TRBD1	-
TGTGCCAGCAGTTTATGGCAGGGGGAGGGCGAAAAACTGTTTTTT	CASSLWQGEGEKLFF	TRBV27	TRBJ1-4	TRBD1	few
TGTGCCAGCAGCTCACCCGGACAGGGACCCTACAATGAGCAGTTCTTC	CASSSPGQGPYNEQFF	TRBV9	TRBJ2-1	TRBD1	-
TGTGCCAGCGGCGGAGATATTGGGTCCTACAATGAGCAGTTCTTC	CASGGDIGSYNEQFF	TRBV6-1	TRBJ2-1	-	-
TGTGCCAGCATCGGGGAAAAAGCGGGAGCCCCCTACGAGCAGTACTTC	CASIGEKAGAPYEQYF	TRBV2	TRBJ2-7	TRBD2	-
TGTGCCAGCAGCGACAGCTTTTCTGGGGCCAACGTCCTGACTTTC	CASSDSFSGANVLTF	TRBV7-2	TRBJ2-6	-	few